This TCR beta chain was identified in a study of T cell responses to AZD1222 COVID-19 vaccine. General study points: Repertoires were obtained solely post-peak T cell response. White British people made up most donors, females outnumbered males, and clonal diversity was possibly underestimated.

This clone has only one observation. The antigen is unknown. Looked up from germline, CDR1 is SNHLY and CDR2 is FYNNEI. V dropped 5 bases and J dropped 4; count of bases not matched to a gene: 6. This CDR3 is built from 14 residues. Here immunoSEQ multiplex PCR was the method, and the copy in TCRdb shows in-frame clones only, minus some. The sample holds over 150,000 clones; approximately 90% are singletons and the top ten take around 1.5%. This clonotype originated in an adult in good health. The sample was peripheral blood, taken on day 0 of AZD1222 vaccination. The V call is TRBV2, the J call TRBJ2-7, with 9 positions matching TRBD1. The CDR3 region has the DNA TGTGCCAGCAGTTCCGGGACAGGGCAATACGAGCAGTACTTC. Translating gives CASSSGTGQYEQYF.